Below, 4 T cell receptor beta chains from the same sample are listed, as sequenced in a study of blood T cells in healthy people across ages. Through a sample-barcoded 5' primer and a J-beta primer mix, a second PCR was run for about 6 to 11 cycles. One entry per CDR3 protein, called by TCRdb with MiXCR from the 5' RACE reads. Of about 1.6 million distinct CDR3 sequences listed, about 35% were seen once; the top ten hold 11%. The source material was blood. The receptor source for this set is a woman aged 25 to 45 in good health.

The CDR3 sequence: CASSQGLAGGTSHNEQFF. CDR3 bases: TGTGCCAGCAGCCAGGGACTAGCGGGGGGCACTAGTCACAATGAGCAGTTCTTC. The chain uses TRBV3-1 and TRBJ2-1; TRBD2 aligns across 15 bases. Losses at the gene ends were 3 bases for V and 5 bases for J; bases not matched to a gene: 8. Germline CDR1 reads LGHDT; CDR2 reads YNNKEL (reference sequence). This CDR3 has 18 amino acids.

In its sample, this clonotype was seen once. This rearrangement joins TRBV5-4 to TRBJ2-7; D call uncertain. Per the germline V gene, CDR1 is SGHNT and CDR2 is YYREEE (reference sequence). This CDR3 is 17 amino acids long. Trimming removed 0 bases at V and 2 bases at J, with 18 bases between. CDR3 DNA sequence: TGTGCCAGCAGCTTGGGGGTCCCTCGAGATTATACCTACGAGCAGTACTTC. It encodes CASSLGVPRDYTYEQYF.

The sample holds a few counts of this clonotype. The chain couples TRBV20-1 to TRBJ2-7; 7 bases line up with TRBD1. V lost 8 bases and J lost 3; bases outside the gene matches: 7. CDR3 length: 12 residues. The V gene's germline CDR1 is DFQATT and CDR2 SNEGSKA (reference sequence). The CDR3 DNA is TGCAGTCACGGGACAGACGACTACGAGCAGTACTTC. Amino acids: CSHGTDDYEQYF.

For this clonotype: Just one base apart from a much larger clone, this may be a read error. This chain connects TRBV27 to TRBJ1-2, with D possibly being TRBD1 (6 bases). With 3 bases removed from V and 4 bases from J, the gap between germline ends came to 9 bases. This CDR3 is 13 amino acids long. Germline-derived CDR1 and CDR2 are MNHEY and SMNVEV (reference sequence). The CDR3 region is CASSFTGTYGYTF. CDR3 DNA sequence: TGTGCCAGCAGTTTTACAGGGACCTATGGCTACACCTTC.